This entry lists 16 T cell receptor beta chains sequenced from one sample in a study of blood T cells in healthy people across ages. For the second PCR, which ran for about 6 to 11 cycles, a sample-barcoded 5' primer and a J-beta primer mix were used. One entry per CDR3 protein, called by TCRdb with MiXCR from the 5' RACE reads. The sample includes roughly 1,100,000 distinct CDR3 sequences, approximately 25% of them seen just once. The same data also went into a second study, on T cells of mothers and their children.

Sequenced: blood. All receptors derive from a girl aged 2-10 years in good health.

The V call is TRBV7-9, the J call TRBJ2-5; D possibly corresponds to TRBD1 (5 bases). CDR1 SEHNR and CDR2 FQNEAQ come from the germline V gene (reference sequence). V lost 3 bases and J lost 1, with 9 bases in between. CDR3 length equals 14 residues. CDR3 nucleotides: TGTGCCAGCAGCTTTACGGACACCCAAGAGACCCAGTACTTC. Translated, it gives CASSFTDTQETQYF.

This chain connects TRBV20-1 to TRBJ1-4; TRBD1 might be the D (6 bases). The germline V and J ends were trimmed by 4 bases and 0 bases, with 15 bases remaining between them. CDR3 length: 16 amino acids. The germline gives CDR1 DFQATT, CDR2 SNEGSKA (reference sequence). The CDR3 DNA reads as TGCAGTGCTAATAGTCGGACAGACTCAACTAATGAAAAACTGTTTTTT. This codes for CSANSRTDSTNEKLFF.

This clonotype was seen many times. The CDR3 coding sequence is TGTGCCAGGGCGGAGGTCACAGATACGCAGTATTTT. Protein: CARAEVTDTQYF. The chain employs TRBV7-9 and TRBJ2-3, with a weak D call TRBD2 (5 bases). Germline V gene lookup returns CDR1 SEHNR and CDR2 FQNEAQ (reference sequence). V was clipped by 9 bases and J by 2 bases, with 9 bases between them. The CDR3 contains 12 residues. Full variable domain (remainder filled in from reference TRBV7-9 and TRBJ2-3): DTGVSQNPRHKITKRGQNVTFRCDPISEHNRLYWYRQTLGQGPEFLTYFQNEAQLEKSRLLSDRFSAERPKGSFSTLEIQRTEQGDSAMYLCARAEVTDTQYFGPGTRLTVL.

This clonotype was counted only a few times. The chain joins TRBV5-1 to TRBJ2-3; a possible D gene is TRBD2 (6 bases). V lost 2 bases, J lost 14 bases, and 15 bases lay in between. The CDR3 contains 12 residues. Germline V gene data show CDR1 as SGHRS and CDR2 as YFSETQ. In DNA form, the CDR3 reads TGCGCCAGCAGCTTCGGGGGTGAAGGTCCGTATTTT. Residues: CASSFGGEGPYF.

This clonotype was observed a single time. The V and J genes are TRBV20-1 and TRBJ1-5, with D tentatively TRBD1 (5 bases). Trimming stripped 4 bases from V and 1 base from J, with 17 bases between. This CDR3 comprises 16 residues. CDR1 and CDR2 from the germline V gene are DFQATT and SNEGSKA (reference sequence). The CDR3 DNA sequence: TGCAGTGCTATGCCGCTACGGGGGGTGAGCAATCAGCCCCAGCATTTT. It translates to CSAMPLRGVSNQPQHF.

This clonotype was picked up a small number of times. The J gene is TRBJ2-7, the V gene TRBV4-3; 7 bases line up with TRBD1. CDR1 is LGHNA, CDR2 YSLEER, per germline. This CDR3 contains 15 residues. With V trimmed by 2 bases and J by 3 bases, 7 bases remained unmatched. Here the CDR3 reads CASSQTTGQLYEQYF. CDR3 DNA: TGCGCCAGCAGCCAAACGACGGGACAGCTCTACGAGCAGTACTTC.

The V call is TRBV5-6, the J call TRBJ2-6; perhaps TRBD1 as D (6 bases). The CDR3 has 17 amino acids. Germline-derived CDR1 and CDR2 are SGHDT and YYEEEE. V was trimmed by 2 bases and J by 0 bases, leaving 12 bases between them. The CDR3 here is CASSFLTGSSGANVLTF. The DNA for the CDR3 is TGTGCCAGCAGCTTCTTAACAGGGTCCTCTGGGGCCAACGTCCTGACTTTC.

The chain joins TRBV28 to TRBJ2-3; D possibly corresponds to TRBD1 (5 bases). With 4 bases removed from V and 2 bases from J, the gap between germline ends came to 10 bases. CDR3 length: 14 amino acids. CDR1 and CDR2 (germline): MDHEN, SYDVKM. For the CDR3, the DNA is TGTGCCAGCAGTTATGGGGCCCTCACAGATACGCAGTATTTT. It specifies CASSYGALTDTQYF.

The CDR3 loop reads CSARDMAGGLTDTQYF. CDR3 sequence (DNA): TGCAGTGCTAGAGATATGGCGGGGGGCCTCACAGATACGCAGTATTTT. This sequence joins TRBV20-1 and TRBJ2-3, with 8 bases identical to TRBD2. Germline V lookup: CDR1 DFQATT, CDR2 SNEGSKA (reference sequence). The CDR3 runs to 16 residues. Germline trimming cut 0 bases from V and 2 bases from J; bases unmatched to any gene: 7.

This clonotype has just one count. CDR3 amino acids: CASLPDSTDTQYF. As DNA, the CDR3 is TGTGCCAGCCTTCCAGATAGCACAGATACGCAGTATTTT. V and J are TRBV6-2 or TRBV6-3 and TRBJ2-3; D is unclear. The CDR3 runs to 13 residues. Germline assignment: CDR1 MNHEY and CDR2 SVGEGT. Trimming pared 8 bases from V and 0 bases from J, leaving 9 bases between.

This clonotype was found a few times. J is TRBJ2-7 and V is TRBV19; a weak D match, TRBD1 (6 bases). The CDR3 is made up of 13 amino acids. Germline V gene lookup returns CDR1 LNHDA and CDR2 SQIVND (reference sequence). Deletions cut 4 bases from V and 0 bases from J, with 7 bases between. For the CDR3, the DNA is TGTGCCAGTAGTACGGACAGCTCCTACGAGCAGTACTTC. Protein sequence: CASSTDSSYEQYF.

This clonotype appeared a few times. The junction differs from germline at one of its ends, possibly a read error. V and J are TRBV29-1 and TRBJ2-5, with D perhaps being TRBD1 or TRBD2 (5 bases each). There are 13 residues in the CDR3. Germline CDR1 is SQVTM and CDR2 is ANQGSEA. In nucleotides, the CDR3 is TGCAGCGTCCGGGACCGTAACTCCTACGAGCAGTGCTTC. Encoded protein: CSVRDRNSYEQCF.

This clonotype was found a few times. The rearrangement uses TRBV28 and TRBJ1-1; D is unresolved. Germline V lookup: CDR1 MDHEN, CDR2 SYDVKM. V was pared by 5 bases and J by 6 bases, with 28 bases between. The CDR3 contains 18 residues. The CDR3: CASSPYLGLWTVGAEAFF. The CDR3 region has the DNA TGTGCCAGCAGTCCCTATTTGGGCCTCTGGACGGTGGGCGCTGAAGCTTTCTTT.

With respect to this clonotype: At one end the junction does not follow the germline gene, possibly because of a read error. V is TRBV7-3 and J is TRBJ2-1; D is undetermined. Germline V lookup: CDR1 SGHTA, CDR2 FQGTGA. The CDR3 sequence is 14 residues long. The CDR3 DNA reads TGTGCCAGCAGCTTAACGGGCGGTCCCAATAAGCAGTTCTTC. As protein: CASSLTGGPNKQFF.

The J gene is TRBJ1-2, the V gene TRBV5-1; TRBD1 matches 8 bases. Germline V CDR1 and CDR2: SGHRS, YFSETQ. V shed 0 bases and J 4 bases; nucleotides not matched to a gene: 5. The length of the CDR3 is 15 residues. The CDR3 sequence: CASSLAGQGAYGYTF. The CDR3 nucleotides read TGCGCCAGCAGCTTGGCCGGACAGGGAGCCTATGGCTACACCTTC.

This clonotype was counted a few times. The V call is TRBV29-1, the J call TRBJ1-1; D is ambiguous. Germline lookup yields CDR1 SQVTM and CDR2 ANQGSEA. Trimming shortened V by 7 bases and J by 6 bases, and 18 bases separated the two germline ends. The CDR3 spans 13 residues. CDR3 protein: CSDYAGEGPEAFF. Written as DNA, the CDR3 is TGCAGCGACTACGCTGGGGAGGGTCCTGAAGCTTTCTTT.